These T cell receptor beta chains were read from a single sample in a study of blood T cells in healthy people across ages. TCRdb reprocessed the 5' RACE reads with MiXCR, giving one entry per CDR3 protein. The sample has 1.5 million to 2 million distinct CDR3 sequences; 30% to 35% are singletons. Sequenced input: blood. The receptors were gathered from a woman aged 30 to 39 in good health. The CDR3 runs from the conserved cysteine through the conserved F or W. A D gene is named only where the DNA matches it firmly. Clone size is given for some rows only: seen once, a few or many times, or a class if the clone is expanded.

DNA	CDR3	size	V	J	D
TGCGCCAGCAGCCAAGAGGGTCTTCCGGGACTAGGAACACAAGAGACCCAGTACTTC	CASSQEGLPGLGTQETQYF	-	TRBV4-1	TRBJ2-5	TRBD2
TGTGCCACCAGCTTCGGGACAGTAATCAATCAGCCCCAGCATTTT	CATSFGTVINQPQHF	-	TRBV15	TRBJ1-5	TRBD1
TGTGCCATCACGTTGGGTAGCGGGAGCACAGATACGCAGTATTTT	CAITLGSGSTDTQYF	many	TRBV10-3	TRBJ2-3	TRBD2
TGCGCCAGCAGCCAAGCCGGAGGACAGGGGACTAAAGAGACCCAGTACTTC	CASSQAGGQGTKETQYF	many	TRBV4-1	TRBJ2-5	TRBD1
TGTGCCAGCAGTTTTATAGGGCAACTAGGAGGGGCCAACGTCCTGACTTTC	CASSFIGQLGGANVLTF	many	TRBV27	TRBJ2-6	-
TGTGCCAGCAGTATAGCGGGAGTGGGGGAGCAGTTCTTC	CASSIAGVGEQFF	-	TRBV6-1	TRBJ2-1	TRBD2
TGCAGTGCTAGCACGGGAGGGCCGGGAGAGCAGTTCTTC	CSASTGGPGEQFF	many	TRBV20-1	TRBJ2-1	TRBD2
TGCGCCAGCAGCCAGCCCGAAACCTACGAGCAGTACTTC	CASSQPETYEQYF	-	TRBV4-1	TRBJ2-7	-
TGTGCCAGCAGCGGGACAGGGGGCCTCTTTTACGAGCAGTACTTC	CASSGTGGLFYEQYF	-	TRBV7-9	TRBJ2-7	TRBD1
TGTGCCAGCAGTAGACCGAGGGACAGGTTGTTGTGGGGCTACACCTTC	CASSRPRDRLLWGYTF	-	TRBV12-3/TRBV12-4	TRBJ1-2	TRBD1
TGCAGTGCGACGGACAGGGTCTCCTACGAGCAGTACTTC	CSATDRVSYEQYF	few	TRBV20-1	TRBJ2-7	TRBD1
TGTGCCAGCAGCTTGTGGACAGGGGAAAACACTGAAGCTTTCTTT	CASSLWTGENTEAFF	-	TRBV7-8	TRBJ1-1	TRBD1
TGCAGCGTTTCGACTAGCGGTAATGAGCAGTTCTTC	CSVSTSGNEQFF	few	TRBV29-1	TRBJ2-1	TRBD2
TGTGCCAGCAGCCCTCTTCCGTTGACAGCTAATCAGCCCCAGCATTTT	CASSPLPLTANQPQHF	many	TRBV5-6	TRBJ1-5	-
TGTGCCAGCTCACCAGTAAGACCGGGACAGGGTAACGAGCAGTACTTC	CASSPVRPGQGNEQYF	few	TRBV18	TRBJ2-7	TRBD1
TGTGCCTCCCAGCGGGGGGAAGAGACCCAGTACTTC	CASQRGEETQYF	-	TRBV6-4	TRBJ2-5	TRBD2
TGTGCCAGCAGTGGATCGACAGGGGTTGGGCAAGAGACCCAGTACTTC	CASSGSTGVGQETQYF	many	TRBV6-2/TRBV6-3	TRBJ2-5	TRBD1
TGCAGTGCTAGCCTCCCAACCTGGGGCGCCCACGAGCAGTACTTC	CSASLPTWGAHEQYF	few	TRBV20-1	TRBJ2-7	-
TGTGCCATAAAGCCGGAGAACACCGGGGAGCTGTTTTTT	CAIKPENTGELFF	-	TRBV27	TRBJ2-2	-
TGCAGTGCTAGAGATTCGAGGGTGTCCAACGGTGGCTACACCTTC	CSARDSRVSNGGYTF	few	TRBV20-1	TRBJ1-2	-
TGTGCCAGCAGCACCTCTGGACTCTCTACTGAAGCTTTCTTT	CASSTSGLSTEAFF	-	TRBV7-3	TRBJ1-1	-
TGTGCCAGCAGCCCTTGGGGGGCCCCAGAGGCCCAGTACTTC	CASSPWGAPEAQYF	-	TRBV3-1	TRBJ2-5	-
TGCGCCAGCAGCCAAGTGAGGGGGAGGGGAGGCAATCAGCCCCAGCATTTT	CASSQVRGRGGNQPQHF	-	TRBV4-1	TRBJ1-5	-
TGTGCCAGCAGTGAAGCGGGCAGCACAGATACGCAGTATTTT	CASSEAGSTDTQYF	few	TRBV6-1	TRBJ2-3	-
TGCGCCAGCAGCTTGGTAGCGGAGAGCTCCTACAATGAGCAGTTCTTC	CASSLVAESSYNEQFF	many	TRBV5-1	TRBJ2-1	-
TGCGCCAGCAGCTTGGATGGGGGGATATCATACAATGAGCAGTTCTTC	CASSLDGGISYNEQFF	few	TRBV5-1	TRBJ2-1	-